This passage covers 7 T cell receptor beta chains from one sample sequenced in a study of T cells in Graves' hyperthyroidism and ophthalmopathy. The source material, RNA transcripts, was used to amplify TCR beta CDR3 regions. The HTBI primer set was used in a first-round RT-PCR of the TCR CDR3. TCRdb passed the multiplex PCR reads through MiXCR, listing each CDR3 protein once. The sample holds approximately 510,000 distinct CDR3 sequences; around 21% are singletons and the top ten take 26%. The sequenced sample was blood. These receptors all come from a man aged 18 to 29 with Graves' hyperthyroidism.

This clonotype showed up just a few times. The junction departs from the called germline gene at one end, perhaps through a read error. J is TRBJ1-2 and V is TRBV2; tentative D call: TRBD1 (5 bases). The CDR3 length is 13 residues. Germline-derived CDR1 and CDR2 are SNHLY and FYNNEI. DNA for the CDR3: TGTGCCATCAGTGTAGTCCAGGGTATTGGCTACACCTTC. The encoded protein is CAISVVQGIGYTF.

In its sample, this clonotype was seen many times. The V and J genes are TRBV6-5 and TRBJ1-1; no reliable D call. The V end lost 2 bases, the J end lost 2 bases, and 9 bases lay between the germline ends. This CDR3 is built from 14 residues. Per germline, CDR1 MNHEY and CDR2 SVGAGI. CDR3 protein: CASSYKGINTEAFF. CDR3 DNA: TGTGCCAGCAGTTACAAGGGAATAAACACTGAAGCTTTCTTT.

This chain joins TRBV5-1 and TRBJ1-3, with D tentatively TRBD1 (5 bases). V lost 0 bases and J 3 bases, leaving 13 bases between the germline ends. The CDR3 is 16 residues long. CDR1 SGHRS and CDR2 YFSETQ come from the germline V gene. Here the CDR3 reads CASSLDGGKSGNTIYF. The CDR3 nucleotides read TGCGCCAGCAGCTTGGACGGGGGAAAGAGTGGAAACACCATATATTTT.

This clonotype was observed at least ten times. This rearrangement joins TRBV12-3 or TRBV12-4 to TRBJ2-2, with D unclear. With 6 bases removed from V and 2 bases from J, the gap between germline ends came to 16 bases. This CDR3 is 16 amino acids long. CDR3 in DNA: TGTGCCAGCAGACCCCCGTCGACTTACAACACCGGGGAGCTGTTTTTT. Its protein is CASRPPSTYNTGELFF.

This clonotype was observed a few times. The chain combines TRBV5-1 with TRBJ1-1; D is unclear. Germline CDR1 SGHRS, CDR2 YFSETQ. The V and J ends lost 4 bases and 0 bases respectively, with 10 bases between them. This CDR3 has 14 amino acids. In nucleotides, the CDR3 is TGCGCCAGCAGCACCGGGCCGATGAACACTGAAGCTTTCTTT. Its translation is CASSTGPMNTEAFF.

This clonotype was observed a single time. The chain is built from TRBV15 and TRBJ2-5; unclear D gene. V shed 5 bases and J shed 3 bases, with 16 bases lying between them. The CDR3 has 15 amino acids. Germline CDR1 LNHNV, CDR2 YYDKDF (reference sequence). The DNA of the CDR3 is TGTGCCACCAGCCTCTTGCAGGCGCCCGAAGAGACCCAGTACTTC. Amino acid sequence: CATSLLQAPEETQYF.

In this sample, this clonotype turned up many times. DNA of the CDR3: TGTGCCAGCAGGTCTCCCGGGACACACTACGAGCAGTACTTC. Encoded protein: CASRSPGTHYEQYF. This chain connects TRBV5-5 to TRBJ2-7; perhaps TRBD1 as D (6 bases). Germline V gene sequence: CDR1 SGHKS, CDR2 YYEKEE (reference sequence). V was shortened by 5 bases and J by 3 bases, with 15 bases between the two germline ends. CDR3 size: 14 residues.